These T cell receptor beta chains were read from a single sample in a study of OX40 agonist ivuxolimab in advanced cancers. Clones were read by immunoSEQ multiplex PCR, and TCRdb kept only the in-frame ones, dropping some. The table lists 60,000 to 90,000 clones, roughly 90% of them singletons. This sample comprised CD4+ or CD8+ T cells sorted from blood, obtained in a trial of the OX40 agonist ivuxolimab. These receptors all come from an adult with an advanced solid tumor such as melanoma, head and neck, liver or kidney cancer. Both conserved end residues are part of each CDR3. D genes are given only for firm matches. The listing skips clone size in some rows; elsewhere it reads once, few, many or a size class.

clone_size j_call d_call v_call cdr3_nt cdr3_aa
few TRBJ2-7 TRBD2 TRBV18 TGTGCCAGCTCGCCCGGGACTAGCGGCTCCTACGAGCAGTACTTC CASSPGTSGSYEQYF
NA TRBJ2-2 NA TRBV7-2 TGTGCCACCCGGGCGGATCCCAACACCGGGGAGCTGTTTTTT CATRADPNTGELFF
NA TRBJ1-1 NA TRBV6-5 TGTGCCAGCAAAATGTTCCAGGGGCTGAACACTGAAGCTTTCTTT CASKMFQGLNTEAFF
once TRBJ1-2 TRBD1 TRBV10-3 TGTGCCATCAGTGACCTAGGACAGGGCTATGGCTACACCTTC CAISDLGQGYGYTF
NA TRBJ2-5 NA TRBV30 TGTGCCTGGAGTGCCTCGCTAGCGTCCGCAGAGACCCAGTACTTC CAWSASLASAETQYF
NA TRBJ2-1 NA TRBV27 TGTGCCAGCAGTTCCCGGGGGCCAGGGGATGAGCAGTTCTTC CASSSRGPGDEQFF
NA TRBJ2-3 NA TRBV14 TGTGCCAGCAGCCAAGTCCGAGGAAATACGCAGTATTTT CASSQVRGNTQYF
NA TRBJ2-3 NA TRBV18 TGTGCCAGCTCGCCCCGGGACGGCAGCACAGATACGCAGTATTTT CASSPRDGSTDTQYF
NA TRBJ1-2 NA TRBV11-1 TGTGCCAGCAGCTTCCGAACAGGCTTCTATGGCTACACCTTC CASSFRTGFYGYTF
NA TRBJ2-2 NA TRBV5-4 TGTGCCAGCAGCTTTCGAACGACAGCAACGAACACCGGGGAGCTGTTTTTT CASSFRTTATNTGELFF
NA TRBJ1-1 NA TRBV2 TGTGCCACCTCAAGCTGGGGTTTAGGTGCTTTCTTT CATSSWGLGAFF
NA TRBJ2-1 NA TRBV6-5 TGTGCCAGCAGCCTCCAGGGAGGCTCCTACAATGAGCAGTTCTTC CASSLQGGSYNEQFF
NA TRBJ2-7 TRBD1 TRBV27 TGTGCCAGCAGCTTGAGAGGGACAGCGATCTACGAGCAGTACTTC CASSLRGTAIYEQYF
NA TRBJ1-5 TRBD1 TRBV9 TGTGCCAGCAGCATGACAGGGATCCAGCCCCAGCATTTT CASSMTGIQPQHF
NA TRBJ2-5 NA TRBV11-2 TGTGCCAGCAGCTTGGGGAGGAGGTTTGAGACCCAGTACTTC CASSLGRRFETQYF
NA TRBJ2-7 TRBD2 TRBV6-1 TGTGCCAGCAGTGAAATTAGGGAGGGGTTCCGGAACGAGCAGTACTTC CASSEIREGFRNEQYF
NA TRBJ2-1 NA TRBV5-1 TGCGCCAGCAGAGGGACGAACACCTACAATGAGCAGTTCTTC CASRGTNTYNEQFF
NA TRBJ2-7 NA TRBV7-2 TGTGCCAGCAGCTCTCCGGGCCTCGAATACGAGCAGTACTTC CASSSPGLEYEQYF
NA TRBJ2-2 TRBD1 TRBV2 TGTGCCAGCAAAGGACAGGGGAACACCGGGGAGCTGTTTTTT CASKGQGNTGELFF
NA TRBJ2-5 TRBD1 TRBV25-1 TGTGCCAGCAGTTGGACAGGGAAAGAGACCCAGTACTTC CASSWTGKETQYF
NA TRBJ2-5 NA TRBV9 TGTGCCAGCAGCGTTGGGTGGGCGGAGACCCAGTACTTC CASSVGWAETQYF
NA TRBJ2-5 NA TRBV6-6 TGTGCCACCCGACGGGGTACAGCACAAGAGACCCAGTACTTC CATRRGTAQETQYF
NA TRBJ1-3 NA TRBV7-2 TGTGCCAGCAGCTTAGTTACCCTGACTGTAGGAAACACCATATATTTT CASSLVTLTVGNTIYF
NA TRBJ2-7 TRBD2 TRBV9 TGTGCCAGCAGCGTAGTGAGCGGGAGCTCCTACGAGCAGTACTTC CASSVVSGSSYEQYF
NA TRBJ1-2 NA TRBV15 TGTGCCACCAGCAGAGATAATTGGGAAACCACCTTC CATSRDNWETTF
NA TRBJ2-1 TRBD2 TRBV11-2 TGTGCCAGCAGAAAAGCGGGAGGGCCCCACAATGAGCAGTTCTTC CASRKAGGPHNEQFF
once TRBJ1-1 TRBD1 TRBV19 TGTGCCAGTAATGCACAGGGGTACATGAACACTGAAGCTTTCTTT CASNAQGYMNTEAFF
NA TRBJ2-5 TRBD1 TRBV5-1 TGCGCCAGCAGCTTAGCAGGGGGTTTAGAGACCCAGTACTTC CASSLAGGLETQYF
NA TRBJ2-7 TRBD1 TRBV5-1 TGCGCCAGCAGCTTGGTAGGGCAGGGGGTCTCCTACGAGCAGTACTTC CASSLVGQGVSYEQYF
NA TRBJ1-5 NA TRBV2 TGTGCCAGCAGTGTAGGGATCGATAGCAATCAGCCCCAGCATTTT CASSVGIDSNQPQHF
NA TRBJ2-6 NA TRBV5-1 TGCGCCAGCAGCTTACCGAGTAGCTCTGGGGCCAACGTCCTGACTTTC CASSLPSSSGANVLTF
once TRBJ2-7 NA TRBV15 TGTGCCACCAGCAAAAGGGGAAGCTCCTACGAGCAGTACTTC CATSKRGSSYEQYF
NA TRBJ1-2 NA TRBV10-3 TGTGCCATTTCCGGGGCCACTAACTATGGCTACACCTTC CAISGATNYGYTF
few TRBJ1-4 NA TRBV19 TGTGCCAGTAACGAAGCGGGGGTAGGTGAAAAACTGTTTTTT CASNEAGVGEKLFF
NA TRBJ2-2 NA TRBV7-3 TGTGCCAGCAGCTTAATGGGGGCGGATACCGGGGAGCTGTTTTTT CASSLMGADTGELFF
NA TRBJ2-7 TRBD2 TRBV5-1 TGCGCCAGCAGCTTCTGGGGGACTAACTCCTACGAGCAGTACTTC CASSFWGTNSYEQYF
NA TRBJ1-4 NA TRBV9 TGTGCCAGCAGCGTAGCCCCGTCAGGAGGTAATGAAAAACTGTTTTTT CASSVAPSGGNEKLFF
NA TRBJ2-2 NA TRBV19 TGTGCCAGTAAGCCGCTTACCGACACCGGGGAGCTGTTTTTT CASKPLTDTGELFF
NA TRBJ2-3 TRBD1 TRBV19 TGTGCCAGTAGCCCGGGACAGGGAGGTACAGATACGCAGTATTTT CASSPGQGGTDTQYF
NA TRBJ2-1 TRBD2 TRBV5-1 TGCGCCAGCAGCTTGGGGACTAGCGGGAGGAGCTCCTATAATGAGCAGTTCTTC CASSLGTSGRSSYNEQFF
NA TRBJ2-3 NA TRBV30 TGTGCCTGGAGTGTCGGCGGGGGCACAGATACGCAGTATTTT CAWSVGGGTDTQYF
NA TRBJ1-3 NA TRBV11-2 TGTGCCAGCAGCGTTATCTTATCTGGAAACACCATATATTTT CASSVILSGNTIYF
NA TRBJ2-3 NA TRBV5-1 TGCGCCAGCAGCTCGGGGACCGTTATTACAGATACGCAGTATTTT CASSSGTVITDTQYF
NA TRBJ2-7 NA TRBV4-3 TGCGCCAGCAGCCGGAGGGTATTAAGAGAACAGGGGCCAGCCTACGAGCAGTACTTC CASSRRVLREQGPAYEQYF
NA TRBJ2-5 NA TRBV5-1 TGCGCCAGCAGCTTGGCTCAGGGTGTGGAGACCCAGTACTTC CASSLAQGVETQYF
once TRBJ2-5 TRBD2 TRBV5-1 TGCGCCAGCAGCTTGGGTGCTAGCGGGGGGGGAGAGACCCAGTACTTC CASSLGASGGGETQYF
NA TRBJ2-3 NA TRBV10-1 TGCGCCAGCAGTGACCCCACCAAAGGAAATACGCAGTATTTT CASSDPTKGNTQYF
few TRBJ2-2 NA TRBV7-2 TGTGCCAGCAGCTTAACGTCCACCGGGGAGCTGTTTTTT CASSLTSTGELFF
once TRBJ2-7 TRBD1 TRBV2 TGTGCCAGCAGTGAGGGGACAGGGGACCTCTACGAGCAGTACTTC CASSEGTGDLYEQYF
few TRBJ1-2 NA TRBV10-3 TGTGCCATCAAGTCCAGGGGCCCGGGTCCTGGCTACACCTTC CAIKSRGPGPGYTF
NA TRBJ2-5 NA TRBV11-3 TGTGCCAGCAGCTACAACGGGGAGACCCAGTACTTC CASSYNGETQYF
NA TRBJ2-7 NA TRBV27 TGTGCCAGCAGTTTAGCGGGGGCAACCTACGAGCAGTACTTC CASSLAGATYEQYF